Each of the 27 T cell receptor beta chains below was sequenced from the same sample in a study of blood T cell repertoires in COVID-19. Assay: immunoSEQ multiplex PCR; the TCRdb copy retains only in-frame clones and omits some. The repertoire holds about 220,000 clones, around 83% seen once, with approximately 10% in the top ten. The source material was peripheral blood. The origin of the receptors is a man in his fifties with active or convalescent COVID-19.

The V call is TRBV5-1, the J call TRBJ1-3; 7 nucleotides agree with TRBD1. CDR3 length: 16 residues. J lost 0 bases, V lost 3 bases, and 6 bases had no gene match. Per germline, CDR1 SGHRS and CDR2 YFSETQ. CDR3 region: CASSWGTGDSGNTIYF. The DNA for the CDR3 is TGCGCCAGCAGCTGGGGTACAGGGGACTCTGGAAACACCATATATTTT.

The gene calls are TRBV28 and TRBJ1-2; 7 positions match TRBD1. The CDR3 sequence is 15 residues long. Germline V gives CDR1 MDHEN, CDR2 SYDVKM. J was trimmed by 1 base and V by 3 bases; bases with no gene match: 5. The CDR3 loop is CASSLTDRFNYGYTF. DNA for the CDR3: TGTGCCAGCAGTTTGACGGACAGGTTTAACTATGGCTACACCTTC.

V and J are TRBV7-9 and TRBJ2-1; TRBD1 matches 9 bases. This CDR3 contains 17 residues. The trim removed 1 base at V and 4 bases at J, leaving 8 bases unmatched. Germline lookup yields CDR1 SEHNR and CDR2 FQNEAQ (reference sequence). The CDR3 nucleotides are TGTGCCAGCAGCTTAGGGGTGGGGACAGGGTTATACAATGAGCAGTTCTTC. Translating it yields CASSLGVGTGLYNEQFF. Variable domain in full (rest from reference TRBV7-9 and TRBJ2-1): DTGVSQNPRHKITKRGQNVTFRCDPISEHNRLYWYRQTLGQGPEFLTYFQNEAQLEKSRLLSDRFSAERPKGSFSTLEIQRTEQGDSAMYLCASSLGVGTGLYNEQFFGPGTRLTVL.

V gene TRBV5-4 combines with J gene TRBJ2-7; possible D gene TRBD1, 6 bases. Trimming cost V 6 bases and J 2 bases, with 18 bases left between them. Germline loops: CDR1 SGHNT, CDR2 YYREEE (reference sequence). The CDR3 covers 15 residues. The CDR3 loop reads CASTQGTGPPYEQYF. The CDR3 region has the DNA TGTGCCAGCACCCAGGGGACGGGACCCCCCTACGAGCAGTACTTC.

The chain carries TRBV9 and TRBJ1-2; maybe TRBD1 (6 bases). The CDR3 is 13 amino acids. With 3 bases removed from V and 8 bases from J, the gap between germline ends came to 14 bases. CDR1 and CDR2 (germline): SGDLS, YYNGEE. The CDR3 loop reads CASSASSGEGYTF. CDR3 sequence (DNA): TGTGCCAGCAGCGCCTCTTCAGGGGAGGGCTACACCTTC. Full variable domain (outside the CDR3, taken from reference TRBV9 and TRBJ1-2): DSGVTQTPKHLITATGQRVTLRCSPRSGDLSVYWYQQSLDQGLQFLIQYYNGEERAKGNILERFSAQQFPDLHSELNLSSLELGDSALYFCASSASSGEGYTFGSGTRLTVV.

J is TRBJ2-7 and V is TRBV5-5; TRBD2 might be the D (6 bases). Trimming left V 4 bases short and J 4 bases short, with 9 bases between. The CDR3 covers 12 residues. Germline CDR1 reads SGHKS; CDR2 reads YYEKEE (reference sequence). The CDR3 protein is CASSLGTYEQYF. As DNA, the CDR3 is TGTGCCAGCAGCCTCGGGACTTACGAGCAGTACTTC.

The CDR3 region has the DNA TGCAGCGCTTACCTACAGGGGGATGATCAGCCCCAGCATTTT. It codes for CSAYLQGDDQPQHF. The chain has TRBV29-1 and TRBJ1-5; 8 nucleotides align to TRBD1. Per the germline V gene, CDR1 is SQVTM and CDR2 is ANQGSEA. V dropped 7 bases and J dropped 5; count of bases not matched to a gene: 10. This CDR3 contains 14 residues.

The V and J genes are TRBV6-5 and TRBJ1-5; D possibly corresponds to TRBD1 (5 bases). The CDR3 has 12 amino acids. V dropped 6 bases and J dropped 3 bases, with 6 bases sitting between them. Germline V gene lookup returns CDR1 MNHEY and CDR2 SVGAGI. The CDR3 spells CASRGHNQPQHF. DNA for the CDR3: TGTGCCAGCAGGGGGCACAATCAGCCCCAGCATTTT.

The chain uses TRBV3-1 (or the pseudogene TRBV3-2) and TRBJ1-1; D gene unclear. The V end was cut by 4 bases, the J end by 3 bases, with 12 bases between. Germline V gene lookup returns CDR1 LGHDT and CDR2 YNNKEL (reference sequence). CDR3 length: 14 residues. DNA for the CDR3: TGTGCCAGCAGCCGAGGCACTCGGGACACTGAAGCTTTCTTT. This sequence encodes CASSRGTRDTEAFF.

This chain uses TRBV2 with TRBJ1-2; D is unresolved. The length of the CDR3 is 13 residues. Trimming cost V 3 bases and J 3 bases, with 8 bases left between them. Germline CDR1 is SNHLY and CDR2 is FYNNEI. CDR3 DNA sequence: TGTGCCAGCAGTGATAGCGGGCACTATGGCTACACCTTC. Residues: CASSDSGHYGYTF.

The chain couples TRBV6-5 to TRBJ1-1; D is unclear. CDR1 and CDR2 from the germline V gene are MNHEY and SVGAGI. The CDR3 has 14 residues. The V end lost 1 base, the J end lost 2 bases, and 8 bases lay between the germline ends. The CDR3 spells CASSYFSGNTEAFF. CDR3 sequence (DNA): TGTGCCAGCAGTTACTTCTCAGGAAACACTGAAGCTTTCTTT.

This sequence joins TRBV28 and TRBJ2-7; D might be TRBD2 (8 bases). The CDR3 is 17 amino acids. V dropped 5 bases and J dropped 3 bases, with 23 bases sitting between them. Germline V lookup: CDR1 MDHEN, CDR2 SYDVKM. CDR3 DNA: TGTGCCAGCAGTCCCCAGCGGGACAGCCGGGGGGGCTACGAGCAGTACTTC. It encodes CASSPQRDSRGGYEQYF.

In this sample, this clone turned up once. V gene TRBV7-8 combines with J gene TRBJ2-1, with 9 bases matching TRBD1. Germline V gene lookup returns CDR1 SGHVS and CDR2 FQNEAQ. V was pared by 8 bases and J by 8 bases, with 16 bases of the junction left unmatched. The CDR3 is 16 residues long. CDR3 sequence (DNA): TGTGCCAGCTCCCCGGTGCGGGACAGGGTATATGATGAGCAGTTCTTC. As protein: CASSPVRDRVYDEQFF.

The chain employs TRBV27 and TRBJ2-7; 7 positions agree with TRBD1. CDR1 MNHEY and CDR2 SMNVEV come from the germline V gene (reference sequence). The J segment lost 4 bases and the V segment lost 7 bases, leaving 22 bases of the junction unmatched. There are 18 residues in the CDR3. Here the CDR3 DNA reads TGTGCCAGCACCATTACCCGGTACAGGGGTACCTTCATTTACGAGCAGTACGTC. It translates to CASTITRYRGTFIYEQYV.

The chain joins TRBV6-5 to TRBJ2-3, with a weak D call TRBD1 (5 bases). Germline-derived CDR1 and CDR2 are MNHEY and SVGAGI. The CDR3 has 13 residues. Trimming left V 4 bases short and J 12 bases short, with 17 bases between. CDR3 sequence reads: CASSFSPGNPQYF. In nucleotides, the CDR3 is TGTGCCAGCAGTTTTTCCCCAGGGAACCCTCAGTATTTT.

This chain joins TRBV5-6 and TRBJ2-3; D might be TRBD2 (5 bases). The germline V and J ends were trimmed by 0 bases and 1 base, with 9 bases remaining between them. This CDR3 has 15 amino acids. CDR1 is SGHDT, CDR2 YYEEEE, per germline. The CDR3 protein is CASSLGLARTDTQYF. The CDR3 DNA is TGTGCCAGCAGCTTGGGCCTAGCCCGCACAGATACGCAGTATTTT.

The rearrangement links TRBV20-1 to TRBJ1-2; weak D call: TRBD1 (5 bases). The germline V gene encodes CDR1 DFQATT and CDR2 SNEGSKA (reference sequence). The CDR3 totals 11 residues. V was trimmed by 5 bases and J by 4 bases, leaving 8 bases between them. CDR3 sequence: CSAPDSYGYTF. CDR3 nucleotides: TGCAGTGCTCCTGACAGCTATGGCTACACCTTC.

The chain recombines TRBV28 with TRBJ1-5; 7 bases line up with TRBD1. Germline CDR1 reads MDHEN; CDR2 reads SYDVKM. Germline trimming cut 6 bases from V and 4 bases from J; bases unmatched to any gene: 15. This CDR3 is built from 17 residues. The CDR3 here is CASSLTGPLSMNQPQHF. The CDR3, as DNA: TGTGCCAGCAGCCTGACAGGGCCCCTATCTATGAATCAGCCCCAGCATTTT.

J is TRBJ2-1 and V is TRBV4-2; perhaps TRBD2 as D (6 bases). This CDR3 is built from 16 residues. Germline values: CDR1 LGHNA, CDR2 YNFKEQ. Trimming left V 5 bases short and J 6 bases short, with 20 bases between. CDR3 in amino acids: CASSIKQDYSGNEQFF. The CDR3 coding sequence is TGTGCCAGCAGCATAAAACAGGACTACTCGGGCAATGAGCAGTTCTTC.

This clone was seen a few times. The chain recombines TRBV15 with TRBJ2-7; D may be TRBD2 (6 bases). The germline gives CDR1 LNHNV, CDR2 YYDKDF (reference sequence). This CDR3 comprises 17 residues. V was trimmed by 1 base and J by 0 bases, leaving 16 bases between them. The CDR3 reads CATSRGKAGESSYEQYF. Here the CDR3 DNA reads TGTGCCACCAGCAGAGGGAAAGCGGGCGAGAGCTCCTACGAGCAGTACTTC. The whole variable domain, remainder taken from reference TRBV15 and TRBJ2-7, is DAMVIQNPRYQVTQFGKPVTLSCSQTLNHNVMYWYQQKSSQAPKLLFHYYDKDFNNEADTPDNFQSRRPNTSFCFLDIRSPGLGDTAMYLCATSRGKAGESSYEQYFGPGTRLTVT.

This chain uses TRBV19 with TRBJ2-3; D might be TRBD2 (5 bases). The germline CDR1 and CDR2 sequences are LNHDA and SQIVND (reference sequence). The CDR3 runs 13 residues. Trimming removed 7 bases from V and 3 bases from J, with 11 bases in between. The CDR3 sequence is CASTGNMTDTQYF. CDR3 DNA sequence: TGTGCCAGTACCGGGAATATGACAGATACGCAGTATTTT. Drawing the rest from reference TRBV19 and TRBJ2-3, the complete variable domain is DGGITQSPKYLFRKEGQNVTLSCEQNLNHDAMYWYRQDPGQGLRLIYYSQIVNDFQKGDIAEGYSVSREKKESFPLTVTSAQKNPTAFYLCASTGNMTDTQYFGPGTRLTVL.

The chain couples TRBV28 to TRBJ2-7; 14 bases line up with TRBD2. The CDR3 is 15 amino acids. J gave up 6 bases and V 5 bases, and 6 bases lay outside the gene matches. Germline V CDR1 and CDR2: MDHEN, SYDVKM. The CDR3: CASSAGTSGRGEQYF. CDR3 DNA: TGTGCCAGCAGTGCCGGGACTAGCGGGAGAGGCGAGCAGTACTTC.

CDR3 sequence (DNA): TGTGCCAGCAGCTTGGTTGCAGGAACCTACAATGAGCAGTTCTTC. Protein sequence: CASSLVAGTYNEQFF. The rearrangement links TRBV11-1 to TRBJ2-1; D is unclear. The germline gives CDR1 SGHAT, CDR2 FQDESV (reference sequence). Trimming stripped 3 bases from V and 2 bases from J, with 11 bases between. The CDR3 sequence is 15 residues long.

The CDR3 loop is CASSRDTYEQYF. Written as DNA, the CDR3 is TGTGCCAGCAGTCGGGACACCTACGAGCAGTACTTC. The rearrangement links TRBV12-3 or TRBV12-4 to TRBJ2-7; D possibly corresponds to TRBD1 (6 bases). The CDR3 runs to 12 residues. The V and J ends lost 5 bases and 2 bases respectively, with 7 bases between them.

The chain is built from TRBV10-3 and TRBJ2-7, with 8 bases fitting TRBD2. The CDR3 consists of 14 residues. Germline loops: CDR1 ENHRY, CDR2 SYGVKD. After removal of 2 bases from V and 4 bases from J, the junction contained 4 bases not matched to a gene. CDR3 amino acids: CAISEPGRAYEQYF. In DNA form, the CDR3 reads TGTGCCATCAGTGAGCCCGGGAGGGCTTACGAGCAGTACTTC.

The genes are TRBV6-1 and TRBJ1-5; the D is unclear. Trimming cost V 3 bases and J 6 bases, with 6 bases left between them. Germline loops: CDR1 MNHNS, CDR2 SASEGT. This CDR3 contains 12 residues. The CDR3 bases are TGTGCCAGCAGTGACGGCGGTCAGCCCCAGCATTTT. Translated, it gives CASSDGGQPQHF.

The V gene is TRBV5-5, the J gene TRBJ2-7; no reliable D call. This CDR3 spans 15 amino acids. The germline V gene encodes CDR1 SGHKS and CDR2 YYEKEE (reference sequence). The V end lost 1 base, the J end lost 9 bases, and 20 bases lay between the germline ends. The CDR3 DNA sequence: TGTGCCAGCAGCTTGCTAAGGATTAGAGAGAGAGGGCAGTACTTC. Its translation is CASSLLRIRERGQYF. The whole variable domain, filled in from reference TRBV5-5 and TRBJ2-7, reads DAGVTQSPTHLIKTRGQQVTLRCSPISGHKSVSWYQQVLGQGPQFIFQYYEKEERGRGNFPDRFSARQFPNYSSELNVNALLLGDSALYLCASSLLRIRERGQYFGPGTRLTVT.